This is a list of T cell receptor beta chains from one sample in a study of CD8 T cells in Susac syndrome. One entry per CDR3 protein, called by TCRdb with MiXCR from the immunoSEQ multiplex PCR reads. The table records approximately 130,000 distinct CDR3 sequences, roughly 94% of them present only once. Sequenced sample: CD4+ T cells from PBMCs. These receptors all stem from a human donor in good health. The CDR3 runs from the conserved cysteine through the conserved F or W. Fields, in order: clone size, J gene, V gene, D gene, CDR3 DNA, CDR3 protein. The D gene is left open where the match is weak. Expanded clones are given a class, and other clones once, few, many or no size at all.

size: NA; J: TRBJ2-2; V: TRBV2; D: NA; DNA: TGTGCCAGCAGATTTCAGGGGCCCGCGAACACCGGGGAGCTGTTTTTT; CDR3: CASRFQGPANTGELFF
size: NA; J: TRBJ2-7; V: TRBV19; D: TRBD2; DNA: TGTGCCAGTAAAGCCGCTAGCGGACCGGGCGAGCAGTACTTC; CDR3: CASKAASGPGEQYF
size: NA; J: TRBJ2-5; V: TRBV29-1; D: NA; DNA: TGCAGTGCTTTATTCCCTAGTGAGACCCAGTACTTC; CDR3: CSALFPSETQYF
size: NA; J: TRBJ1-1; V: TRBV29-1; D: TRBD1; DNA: TGCAGCGGCGACAGGGGGGTCACTGAAGCTTTCTTT; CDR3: CSGDRGVTEAFF
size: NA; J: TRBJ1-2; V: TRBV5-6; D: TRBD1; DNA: TGTGCCAGCAGCGTGCCAGGACAGGGGTCCTATGGCTACACCTTC; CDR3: CASSVPGQGSYGYTF
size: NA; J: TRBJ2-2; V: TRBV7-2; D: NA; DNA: TGTGCCAGCAGCTTAGGAAACGTTAACACCGGGGAGCTGTTTTTT; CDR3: CASSLGNVNTGELFF
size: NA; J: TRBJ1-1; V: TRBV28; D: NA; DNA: TGTGCCAGCAGCGGACACCCCCCGGGCACTGAAGCTTTCTTT; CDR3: CASSGHPPGTEAFF
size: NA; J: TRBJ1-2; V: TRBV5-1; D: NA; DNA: TGCGCCAGCAGCTCGACAGGCTCCTTAGACTATGGCTACACCTTC; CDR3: CASSSTGSLDYGYTF
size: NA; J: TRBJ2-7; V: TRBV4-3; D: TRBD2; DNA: TGCGCCAGCAGCCGTCTTGGGACTAGCGCCATCTACGAGCAGTACTTC; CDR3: CASSRLGTSAIYEQYF
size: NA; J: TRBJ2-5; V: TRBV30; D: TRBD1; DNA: TGTGCCTGGTCCCCCTACAGGGGTTTTGAAGAGACCCAGTACTTC; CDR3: CAWSPYRGFEETQYF
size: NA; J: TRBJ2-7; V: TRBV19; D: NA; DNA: TGTGCCACCGCGCCGGGACACGGGACCGGCGAGCAGTACTTC; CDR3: CATAPGHGTGEQYF
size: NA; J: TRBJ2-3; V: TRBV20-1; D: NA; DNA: TGCAGTGCTATGCCTCTCACAGATACGCAGTATTTT; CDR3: CSAMPLTDTQYF
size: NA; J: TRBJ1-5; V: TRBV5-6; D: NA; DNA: TGTGCCAGCTCCCTGTGGGGGCGCGTGGATCAGCCCCAGCATTTT; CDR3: CASSLWGRVDQPQHF
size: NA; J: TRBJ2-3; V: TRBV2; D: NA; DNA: TGTGCCAGCAGTGAGGCTAGCGAGCCAGATACGCAGTATTTT; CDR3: CASSEASEPDTQYF
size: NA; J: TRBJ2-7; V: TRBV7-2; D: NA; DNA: TGTGCCAGCAGCTTAAGCGCGGGCGTCGAGCAGTACTTC; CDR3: CASSLSAGVEQYF
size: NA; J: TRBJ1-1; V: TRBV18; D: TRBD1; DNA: TGTGCCAGCTCAGCTACCGGGACAGGGGGTTTGGGCACTGAAGCTTTCTTT; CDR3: CASSATGTGGLGTEAFF
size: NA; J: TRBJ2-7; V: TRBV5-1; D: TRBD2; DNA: TGCGCCAGCAGCCTCGCCGGGACTAATGCCTACGAGCAGTACTTC; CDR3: CASSLAGTNAYEQYF
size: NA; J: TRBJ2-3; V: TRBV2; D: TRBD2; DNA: TGTGCCAGTTCACGACTAGCGGGATCTGATACGCAGTATTTT; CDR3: CASSRLAGSDTQYF
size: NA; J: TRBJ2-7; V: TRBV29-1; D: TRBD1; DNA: TGCAGCGGCGACAGGGGTAGCCCCTACGAGCAGTACTTC; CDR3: CSGDRGSPYEQYF
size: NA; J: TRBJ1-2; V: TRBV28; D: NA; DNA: TGTGCCAGCAGTTCCCCCTCAGATCGAGGCTACACCTTC; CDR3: CASSSPSDRGYTF
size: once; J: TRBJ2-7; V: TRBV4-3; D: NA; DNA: TGCGCCAGCAGCCAAGTTATTGGAGGGCCAGCGCAGTACTTC; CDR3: CASSQVIGGPAQYF
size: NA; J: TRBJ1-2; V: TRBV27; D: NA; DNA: TGTGCCAGCAAACCAACTACTGGGTCTAACTATGGCTACACCTTC; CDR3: CASKPTTGSNYGYTF
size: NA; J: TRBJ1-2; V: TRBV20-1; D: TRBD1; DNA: TGCAGTGCTCCTTCAGGACAGGGCTATGGCTACACCTTC; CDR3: CSAPSGQGYGYTF
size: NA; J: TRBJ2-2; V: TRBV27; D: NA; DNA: TGTGCCAGCAGCCTCGGACTAAACCACGGGGAGCTGTTTTTT; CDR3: CASSLGLNHGELFF
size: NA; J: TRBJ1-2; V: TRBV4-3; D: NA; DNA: TGCGCCAGCAGCCAGCAGGGGTTGGGAGGCTACACCTTC; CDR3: CASSQQGLGGYTF